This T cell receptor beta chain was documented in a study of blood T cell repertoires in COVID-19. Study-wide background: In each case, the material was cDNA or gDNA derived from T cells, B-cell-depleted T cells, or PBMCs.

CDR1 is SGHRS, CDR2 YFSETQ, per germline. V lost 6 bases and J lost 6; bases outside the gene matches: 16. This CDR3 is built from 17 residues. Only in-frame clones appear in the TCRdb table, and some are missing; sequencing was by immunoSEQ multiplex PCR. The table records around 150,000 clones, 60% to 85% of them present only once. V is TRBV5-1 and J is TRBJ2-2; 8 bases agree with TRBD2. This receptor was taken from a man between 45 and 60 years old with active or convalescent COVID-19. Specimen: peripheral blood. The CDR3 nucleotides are TGCGCCAGCAAGGTCCTACCTGGAGCGGGAGCGGCCGGGGAGCTGTTTTTT. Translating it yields CASKVLPGAGAAGELFF.